These 13 T cell receptor beta chains came from one sample sequenced in a study of OX40 agonist ivuxolimab in advanced cancers. Measured with immunoSEQ multiplex PCR; TCRdb has only the in-frame clones, and not every one. Of 70,000 to 95,000 clones listed, roughly 89% are singletons. Sequenced here: CD4+ or CD8+ T cells sorted from blood, sampled in a trial of the OX40 agonist ivuxolimab. The receptors here all came from an adult with an advanced solid tumor such as melanoma, head and neck, liver or kidney cancer.

The rearrangement uses TRBV10-2 and TRBJ1-1; 7 bases match TRBD1. The germline V gene encodes CDR1 WSHSY and CDR2 SAAADI. V was pared by 2 bases and J by 12 bases, with 9 bases of the junction left unmatched. The CDR3 is made up of 13 amino acids. The CDR3 nucleotides read TGCGCCAGCAGTGAGGGAGGGACAGTCAGGTCTTTCTTT. Amino acid sequence: CASSEGGTVRSFF.

V and J are TRBV5-4 and TRBJ2-5; 12 bases agree with TRBD2. The J call may be mistaken, given a closer DNA end match to TRBJ2-7. CDR1 and CDR2 (germline): SGHNT, YYREEE (reference sequence). The CDR3 has 17 amino acids. The CDR3, as DNA: TGTGCCAGCAGCTCGGGGTTGACTAGCGGGAGTGTCTACGAGCAGTACTTC. Translated, it gives CASSSGLTSGSVYEQYF.

The CDR3 nucleotides read TGCAGCACCGGGACAGGGGAGACTGAAGCTTTCTTT. This gives the protein CSTGTGETEAFF. The rearrangement links TRBV29-1 to TRBJ1-1; TRBD1 matches at 10 bases. CDR3 length: 12 residues. Germline values: CDR1 SQVTM, CDR2 ANQGSEA. With 8 bases clipped from V and 5 bases from J, the junction kept 5 bases outside the gene matches.

The rearrangement uses TRBV19 and TRBJ2-7; TRBD2 matches 7 bases. Per germline, CDR1 LNHDA and CDR2 SQIVND (reference sequence). J lost 5 bases, V lost 3 bases, and 4 bases had no gene match. The length of the CDR3 is 13 residues. CDR3 region: CASSIGGRHEQYF. For the CDR3, the DNA is TGTGCCAGTAGTATCGGGGGGAGGCACGAGCAGTACTTC.

The chain carries TRBV11-2 and TRBJ2-5, with D possibly matching TRBD2 (5 bases). V lost 3 bases to trimming and J lost 2 bases, with 16 bases between them. CDR3 length equals 16 residues. The germline V gene has CDR1 SGHAT and CDR2 FQNNGV. CDR3 in amino acids: CASSFRLSPGQETQYF. Here the CDR3 DNA reads TGTGCCAGCAGCTTCCGACTTAGCCCGGGGCAAGAGACCCAGTACTTC.

This clone occurred once. The chain uses TRBV30 and TRBJ2-6; D is ambiguous. Trimming stripped 3 bases from V and 2 bases from J, with 5 bases between. This CDR3 is 13 amino acids long. CDR1 and CDR2 (germline): GTSNPN, SVGIG (reference sequence). CDR3 region: CAWRGTGANVLTF. The CDR3 DNA sequence: TGTGCCTGGAGAGGGACTGGGGCCAACGTCCTGACTTTC.

The chain joins TRBV19 to TRBJ2-3; D is undetermined. Trimming shortened V by 8 bases and J by 2 bases, and 11 bases separated the two germline ends. There are 13 residues in the CDR3. The germline CDR1 and CDR2 sequences are LNHDA and SQIVND (reference sequence). The CDR3 loop is CASRTALTDTQYF. CDR3 sequence (DNA): TGTGCCAGTCGGACGGCACTCACAGATACGCAGTATTTT.

The chain recombines TRBV9 with TRBJ2-7; TRBD1 matches 8 bases. Germline V gene lookup returns CDR1 SGDLS and CDR2 YYNGEE. With V trimmed by 0 bases and J by 3 bases, 5 bases remained unmatched. The length of the CDR3 is 15 residues. The CDR3, as DNA: TGTGCCAGCAGCGTAGGGGGACAGGACAACTACGAGCAGTACTTC. Amino acid sequence: CASSVGGQDNYEQYF.

This rearrangement joins TRBV12-5 to TRBJ2-3; D might be TRBD2 (5 bases). Germline V gene sequence: CDR1 LGHNT, CDR2 FRNRAP. V lost 4 bases to trimming and J lost 2 bases, with 19 bases between them. The CDR3 sequence is 17 residues long. The DNA for the CDR3 is TGTGCTAGTGGTTCCACCCCTGAGGGTCGGGACACAGATACGCAGTATTTT. Protein: CASGSTPEGRDTDTQYF. Complete variable domain (other parts from reference TRBV12-5 and TRBJ2-3): DARVTQTPRHKVTEMGQEVTMRCQPILGHNTVFWYRQTMMQGLELLAYFRNRAPLDDSGMPKDRFSAEMPDATLATLKIQPSEPRDSAVYFCASGSTPEGRDTDTQYFGPGTRLTVL.

V and J are TRBV18 and TRBJ2-3, with TRBD2 matching over 8 bases. Germline loops: CDR1 KGHSH, CDR2 LQKENI. The CDR3 spans 17 residues. V lost 3 bases to trimming and J lost 10 bases; unmatched junction nucleotides: 18. CDR3 nucleotides: TGTGCCAGCTCACCTTCCTTGGCGGGACTAGACGGAGGAGCGCAGTATTTT. This gives the protein CASSPSLAGLDGGAQYF.

The chain has TRBV9 and TRBJ2-3; no clear D gene. Trimming removed 0 bases from V and 2 bases from J, with 10 bases in between. The CDR3 consists of 15 residues. The germline gives CDR1 SGDLS, CDR2 YYNGEE. The CDR3 DNA reads as TGTGCCAGCAGCGTAGTAGGAGCATTCACAGATACGCAGTATTTT. It yields the protein CASSVVGAFTDTQYF.

This rearrangement joins TRBV5-1 to TRBJ2-1, with TRBD1 matching over 7 bases. J lost 4 bases, V lost 3 bases, and 7 bases had no gene match. Germline CDR1 is SGHRS and CDR2 is YFSETQ. The CDR3 extends over 15 amino acids. CDR3 sequence (DNA): TGCGCCAGCAGCTATGTTACGGGACAGTACAATGAGCAGTTCTTC. Translation gives CASSYVTGQYNEQFF.

This clone was detected once. This chain links TRBV10-3 with TRBJ1-1, with TRBD1 as a possible D gene (5 bases). The germline gives CDR1 ENHRY, CDR2 SYGVKD. The CDR3 totals 13 residues. V lost 10 bases, J lost 4 bases, and 16 bases lay in between. CDR3 in amino acids: CASYSGRGTEAFF. CDR3 nucleotide sequence: TGTGCCAGTTACTCGGGACGAGGCACTGAAGCTTTCTTT.